The 3 T cell receptor beta chains below were found in one sample sequenced in a study of T cell changes during pregnancy in multiple sclerosis. The repertoire was sequenced with immunoSEQ multiplex PCR; TCRdb's copy has only in-frame clones and lacks some. The data show 78,000 or so clones, with 75% to 95% seen just once and 0.43% held by the top ten. Sequenced material: CD4+ T cells from peripheral blood mononuclear cells, taken before pregnancy. The receptors were sampled from a female donor with multiple sclerosis, enrolled in a pregnancy study.

This clone was seen just once. The rearrangement joins TRBV9 to TRBJ2-2, with D perhaps matching TRBD1 (6 bases). With 5 bases removed from V and 4 bases from J, the gap between germline ends came to 15 bases. This CDR3 contains 15 residues. CDR1 and CDR2 (germline): SGDLS, YYNGEE. DNA of the CDR3: TGTGCCAGCAGACCCGAGGACAGAGCCACCGGGGAGCTGTTTTTT. Encoded protein: CASRPEDRATGELFF.

The chain carries TRBV5-1 and TRBJ2-6; no firm D call. V gave up 4 bases and J gave up 1 base, with 9 bases separating them. The germline V gene encodes CDR1 SGHRS and CDR2 YFSETQ. CDR3 length: 15 residues. The CDR3 is CASSPTLSGANVLTF. The DNA of the CDR3 is TGCGCCAGCAGCCCGACTTTGTCTGGGGCCAACGTCCTGACTTTC.

The J gene is TRBJ2-7, the V gene TRBV5-1, with D possibly matching TRBD1 (5 bases). CDR1 SGHRS and CDR2 YFSETQ come from the germline V gene. The CDR3 has 13 residues. V gave up 3 bases and J gave up 3 bases, with 10 bases separating them. CDR3 in amino acids: CASSSGRDYEQYF. The CDR3 nucleotides read TGCGCCAGCAGCTCCGGCAGGGACTACGAGCAGTACTTC.